Shown below are 9 T cell receptor beta chains from a single sample sequenced in a study of blood T cells in healthy people across ages (dated by TCRdb to the mid-2010s). The library relied on 5' RACE. Sequencing instrument: Illumina HiSeq 2500. The second PCR ran for roughly 7 to 11 cycles and used a J-beta primer mix along with a sample-barcoded 5' primer. TCRdb reworked the public reads: Q25 trimming with fastp, MiXCR clone assembly, productive beta chains retained. Every distinct CDR3 protein forms one entry, paired with its most common genes and DNA. The sample table holds just under 550,000 distinct CDR3 sequences, of which less than 25% were seen once. Less than 9% of the sample is in the top ten clones. These data also formed part of another study, on T cells of mothers and their children.

The sample taken for sequencing was blood. The receptor source for this set is a boy younger than 18 in good health.

The chain is built from TRBV5-1 and TRBJ1-1, with D possibly matching TRBD1 (5 bases). This CDR3 region has 15 residues. Germline V gene lookup returns CDR1 SGHRS and CDR2 YFSETQ. V was shortened by 0 bases and J by 3 bases, with 12 bases between the two germline ends. In nucleotides, the CDR3 is TGCGCCAGCAGCTTGGGGGGGGGATTGGACACTGAAGCTTTCTTT. Residues: CASSLGGGLDTEAFF.

This clonotype was counted between two and nine times. The V gene is TRBV29-1, the J gene TRBJ2-7; possible D gene TRBD2, 6 bases. The CDR3 contains 15 residues. The germline V gene encodes CDR1 SQVTM and CDR2 ANQGSEA. V lost 4 bases, J lost 6 bases, and 22 bases lay in between. In DNA form, the CDR3 reads TGCAGCGTTGGAGGAGGGCAGGGATCCTTGGGCGAGCAGTACTTC. It yields the protein CSVGGGQGSLGEQYF.

This clonotype has just a few counts. The J gene is TRBJ2-3, the V gene TRBV5-1; no reliable D call. The CDR3 consists of 13 residues. The V end lost 7 bases, the J end lost 1 base, and 10 bases lay between the germline ends. Germline loops: CDR1 SGHRS, CDR2 YFSETQ. The CDR3 DNA reads as TGCGCCAGCTTTACTACGCGCACAGATACGCAGTATTTT. Its protein is CASFTTRTDTQYF.

This clonotype was seen only a few times. The V call is TRBV27, the J call TRBJ1-5, with 12 bases aligning to TRBD1. The CDR3 has 15 residues. With V trimmed by 3 bases and J by 7 bases, 4 bases remained unmatched. The germline V gene has CDR1 MNHEY and CDR2 SMNVEV (reference sequence). The chain's CDR3 is CASSFGTGGRQPQHF. The CDR3 DNA reads TGTGCCAGCAGTTTCGGGACAGGGGGCAGGCAGCCCCAGCATTTT.

A few counts support this clonotype. The chain uses TRBV21-1 and TRBJ2-2; the table's D call, TRBD1, was not checked against the DNA. TRBV21-1 is described as a pseudogene. CDR3 length: 13 residues. The CDR3 reads CASSKGGAGELFF. The CDR3 DNA follows: TGTGCCAGCAGCAAAGGGGGGGCCGGGGAGCTGTTTTTT.

This sequence joins TRBV27 and TRBJ2-7, with no clear D. Germline V gives CDR1 MNHEY, CDR2 SMNVEV (reference sequence). CDR3 length: 17 residues. The ends were cut back, 5 bases at V and 2 bases at J, with 22 bases in the middle. The CDR3 is CASSLNDGSANPYEQYF. CDR3 nucleotide sequence: TGTGCCAGCAGTCTGAACGACGGATCAGCTAACCCCTACGAGCAGTACTTC.

The DNA of the CDR3 is TGTGCCAGCAGCCCACCCGAGGGGGAAAAACTGTTTTTT. It specifies CASSPPEGEKLFF. The chain links TRBV7-9 to TRBJ1-4; the D gene is possibly TRBD1 (5 bases). The CDR3 is 13 residues long. The V gene lost 5 bases and the J gene lost 8 bases, with 12 bases spanning the gap. Germline V gives CDR1 SEHNR, CDR2 FQNEAQ (reference sequence).

The chain carries TRBV12-3 or TRBV12-4 and TRBJ2-3; D is ambiguous. Trimming removed 5 bases at V and 14 bases at J, with 20 bases between. The CDR3 length is 13 residues. In DNA form, the CDR3 reads TGTGCCAGCAGTCCGTGGGCGAATATTATGGGGTATTTT. Translation gives CASSPWANIMGYF.

This clonotype was detected only once. The chain combines TRBV6-2 or TRBV6-3 with TRBJ2-5, with D perhaps TRBD1 or TRBD2 (5 bases each). The DNA end lines up better with TRBJ2-7; the J call may be wrong. CDR3 size: 14 residues. CDR1 MNHEY and CDR2 SVGEGT come from the germline V gene. Here the CDR3 DNA reads TGTGCCACCGGAAGAGGGACGCGAGGAGGCGAGCAGTACTTC. Encoded protein: CATGRGTRGGEQYF.